The 20 T cell receptor beta chains below come from one sample, sequenced in a study of human T cells and chemical hapten exposure. TCRdb re-derived calls from the RACE reads in MiXCR, one entry per CDR3 protein. The table shows about 81,000 distinct CDR3 sequences, with about 9.4% occurring only once. As for time point: patch test 2, 6 weeks after DPC sensitization. Specified treatment: therapeutic diphenylcyclopropenone sensitization with weekly scalp DPC. The specimen was whole blood, collected in connection with sensitization to the hapten diphenylcyclopropenone (DPC). The receptors were gathered from a woman aged 30 to 39 with alopecia areata. Some clones in this sample may be carry-over from other donors' samples.

This clonotype was picked up many times. The rearrangement links TRBV5-5 to TRBJ1-4; 8 nucleotides agree with TRBD1. Per the germline V gene, CDR1 is SGHKS and CDR2 is YYEKEE (reference sequence). With 2 bases clipped from V and 4 bases from J, the junction kept 4 bases outside the gene matches. This CDR3 is built from 15 residues. The CDR3 reads CASSLPTGGNEKLFF. The DNA of the CDR3 is TGTGCCAGCAGCTTACCCACAGGGGGTAATGAAAAACTGTTTTTT.

This clonotype was counted at least ten times. The chain is built from TRBV27 and TRBJ1-5; perhaps TRBD1 as D (5 bases). Germline values: CDR1 MNHEY, CDR2 SMNVEV (reference sequence). This CDR3 is built from 14 residues. V gave up 6 bases and J gave up 5 bases, with 14 bases separating them. The CDR3 bases are TGTGCCAGCAGACACAGGTCGATCGATCAGCCCCAGCATTTT. Translating gives CASRHRSIDQPQHF.

There are a few counts of this clonotype. The gene calls are TRBV28 and TRBJ2-3, with D perhaps TRBD1 (5 bases). V gave up 6 bases and J gave up 8 bases, with 12 bases separating them. From germline, CDR1 is MDHEN and CDR2 SYDVKM. The CDR3 has 12 amino acids. This CDR3 is CASSLGQGTQYF. The CDR3 coding sequence is TGTGCCAGCAGCCTAGGCCAGGGTACGCAGTATTTT. The full variable domain, in which reference TRBV28 and TRBJ2-3 provide the parts outside the CDR3, is DVKVTQSSRYLVKRTGEKVFLECVQDMDHENMFWYRQDPGLGLRLIYFSYDVKMKEKGDIPEGYSVSREKKERFSLILESASTNQTSMYLCASSLGQGTQYFGPGTRLTVL.

This clonotype was detected a few times. This chain joins TRBV18 and TRBJ1-1; tentative D call: TRBD1 (6 bases). The germline V gene has CDR1 KGHSH and CDR2 LQKENI. The CDR3 totals 14 residues. The V and J ends lost 3 bases and 4 bases respectively, with 12 bases between them. The CDR3 DNA reads as TGTGCCAGCTCACCGTCCGGACAGAGCACTGAAGCTTTCTTT. Translating gives CASSPSGQSTEAFF.

V is TRBV20-1 and J is TRBJ1-2, with D perhaps TRBD1 (5 bases). Between the trimmed V and J ends, which lost 0 bases and 4 bases, there was a span of 9 bases. The CDR3 runs 13 residues. Germline V CDR1 and CDR2: DFQATT, SNEGSKA (reference sequence). The CDR3 DNA follows: TGCAGTGCTAGAGATCCCAGGGCCTATGGCTACACCTTC. It yields the protein CSARDPRAYGYTF.

This clonotype showed up many times. The V and J genes are TRBV12-3 or TRBV12-4 and TRBJ2-1; D unresolved. V dropped 3 bases and J dropped 7 bases, with 10 bases sitting between them. This CDR3 is built from 13 residues. CDR3 sequence reads: CASSLGLQNEQFF. CDR3 sequence (DNA): TGTGCCAGCAGTTTGGGCCTCCAGAATGAGCAGTTCTTC.

The DNA for the CDR3 is TGTGCCAGCAGCCGCGGAAGCTCTGGGGCCAACGTCCTGACTTTC. Amino acids: CASSRGSSGANVLTF. This sequence joins TRBV14 and TRBJ2-6, with unresolved D. The CDR3 is 15 amino acids. V shed 4 bases and J shed 0 bases, with 7 bases lying between them. Germline CDR1 is SGHDN and CDR2 is FVKESK.

This clonotype was recorded many times. This chain links TRBV20-1 with TRBJ1-5; D ambiguous. Germline V lookup: CDR1 DFQATT, CDR2 SNEGSKA (reference sequence). CDR3 length equals 14 residues. Deletions cut 0 bases from V and 4 bases from J, with 10 bases between. CDR3 sequence: CSARDLTGNQPQHF. The CDR3 DNA follows: TGCAGTGCTAGAGATCTGACTGGAAATCAGCCCCAGCATTTT.

This clonotype was seen at least ten times. This sequence joins TRBV5-4 and TRBJ1-2; unclear D gene. The V gene's germline CDR1 is SGHNT and CDR2 YYREEE (reference sequence). The CDR3 contains 14 residues. Trimming removed 0 bases from V and 8 bases from J, with 14 bases in between. The CDR3 sequence is CASSLGVTAGGYTF. The DNA for the CDR3 is TGTGCCAGCAGCTTGGGGGTCACCGCTGGCGGCTACACCTTC.

This clonotype was counted many times. This rearrangement joins TRBV29-1 to TRBJ1-1; D unresolved. Germline loops: CDR1 SQVTM, CDR2 ANQGSEA. Trimming stripped 3 bases from V and 3 bases from J, with 5 bases between. This CDR3 is built from 11 residues. The CDR3 reads CSVERYTEAFF. CDR3 DNA: TGCAGCGTTGAGAGGTACACTGAAGCTTTCTTT. The full variable domain, with the rest looked up from reference TRBV29-1 and TRBJ1-1, is SAVISQKPSRDICQRGTSLTIQCQVDSQVTMMFWYRQQPGQSLTLIATANQGSEATYESGFVIDKFPISRPNLTFSTLTVSNMSPEDSSIYLCSVERYTEAFFGQGTRLTVV.

Many counts were recorded for this clonotype. V gene TRBV7-2 combines with J gene TRBJ2-7; TRBD1 is a possible D gene (5 bases). The CDR3 runs to 14 residues. The germline V gene has CDR1 SGHTA and CDR2 FQGNSA. V lost 0 bases to trimming and J lost 7 bases, with 13 bases between them. In nucleotides, the CDR3 is TGTGCCAGCAGCTTAGCCGGCAGGGCTCGGGAGCAGTACTTC. It is translated as CASSLAGRAREQYF.

This clonotype was observed at least ten times. The CDR3 loop is CASSLVSGASTDTQYF. The CDR3 nucleotides are TGTGCCAGCAGCTTAGTTTCAGGGGCCTCCACAGATACGCAGTATTTT. This chain links TRBV7-2 with TRBJ2-3, with D perhaps matching TRBD1 (6 bases). With 1 base removed from V and 2 bases from J, the gap between germline ends came to 13 bases. The V gene's germline CDR1 is SGHTA and CDR2 FQGNSA. The CDR3 is 16 amino acids.

This clonotype was observed a handful of times. The rearrangement links TRBV20-1 to TRBJ2-5, with TRBD1 matching 9 bases. CDR1 and CDR2 from the germline V gene are DFQATT and SNEGSKA (reference sequence). The CDR3 covers 16 residues. V lost 2 bases, J lost 0 bases, and 7 bases stayed unmatched. This chain's CDR3 is CSARTNNRGHQETQYF. As DNA, the CDR3 is TGCAGTGCTAGAACAAATAACAGGGGGCACCAAGAGACCCAGTACTTC.

For this clonotype: A much larger clonotype is one base distant, so this may be a read error. This chain links TRBV6-2 or TRBV6-3 with TRBJ1-1, with 8 bases lining up with TRBD1. V trimming: 5 bases; J trimming: 2 bases; junction bases outside the gene matches: 4. This CDR3 is 14 amino acids long. CDR1 and CDR2 from the germline V gene are MNHEY and SVGEGT. CDR3 nucleotides: TGTGCCAGCAGTCCGGGACAGGAAAACACTGAAGCTTTCTTT. Protein product: CASSPGQENTEAFF.

This clonotype was found many times. This chain joins TRBV5-1 and TRBJ2-5; 14 bases align to TRBD2. CDR3 length: 16 residues. V lost 4 bases, J lost 4 bases, and 6 bases stayed unmatched. From germline, CDR1 is SGHRS and CDR2 YFSETQ. The CDR3 protein is CASSTGTSGGRETQYF. The DNA of the CDR3 is TGCGCCAGCAGCACCGGGACTAGCGGGGGCCGAGAGACCCAGTACTTC. Supplemented by reference TRBV5-1 and TRBJ2-5, the full variable domain reads KAGVTQTPRYLIKTRGQQVTLSCSPISGHRSVSWYQQTPGQGLQFLFEYFSETQRNKGNFPGRFSGRQFSNSRSEMNVSTLELGDSALYLCASSTGTSGGRETQYFGPGTRLLVL.

This clonotype was observed a few times. V is TRBV4-1 and J is TRBJ2-1; 7 bases are shared with TRBD2. Germline V gene sequence: CDR1 MGHRA, CDR2 YSYEKL. This CDR3 region has 16 residues. Germline trimming cut 4 bases from V and 10 bases from J; bases unmatched to any gene: 16. CDR3 region: CASSPLAWEGLEEQFF. The CDR3 DNA sequence: TGCGCCAGCAGCCCCCTCGCCTGGGAGGGCCTGGAAGAGCAGTTCTTC.

J is TRBJ2-3 and V is TRBV12-3 or TRBV12-4; 9 bases agree with TRBD2. The CDR3 is made up of 15 amino acids. Trimming took 6 bases from V and 2 from J; bases not matched to a gene: 6. Written as DNA, the CDR3 is TGTGCCAGCAGGAATCTAGCGGGGCCCACAGATACGCAGTATTTT. Protein product: CASRNLAGPTDTQYF.

This chain links TRBV5-1 with TRBJ2-7; a possible D gene is TRBD2 (6 bases). CDR3 length: 13 residues. V lost 4 bases and J 2 bases, leaving 10 bases between the germline ends. Germline V gives CDR1 SGHRS, CDR2 YFSETQ. The CDR3 spells CASSGGSAYEQYF. For the CDR3, the DNA is TGCGCCAGCAGCGGGGGGAGCGCCTACGAGCAGTACTTC.

This clonotype came up many times. The chain employs TRBV5-6 and TRBJ2-5; D is uncertain. V lost 4 bases to trimming and J lost 7 bases, with 14 bases between them. Germline CDR1 reads SGHDT; CDR2 reads YYEEEE. CDR3 length equals 13 residues. The CDR3: CASSPDQPGTQYF. The CDR3 DNA reads as TGTGCCAGCAGCCCGGACCAGCCGGGGACCCAGTACTTC. The whole variable domain, remainder taken from reference TRBV5-6 and TRBJ2-5, is DAGVTQSPTHLIKTRGQQVTLRCSPKSGHDTVSWYQQALGQGPQFIFQYYEEEERQRGNFPDRFSGHQFPNYSSELNVNALLLGDSALYLCASSPDQPGTQYFGPGTRLLVL.

This clonotype was observed at least ten times. V is TRBV6-2 or TRBV6-3 and J is TRBJ1-5; a weak D match, TRBD1 (6 bases). CDR1 is MNHEY and CDR2 is SVGEGT in the germline V gene. Deletions cut 2 bases from V and 4 bases from J, with 15 bases between. This CDR3 region has 16 residues. The CDR3 DNA reads TGTGCCAGCAGTTACACCTTACGGACAGTGAATCAGCCCCAGCATTTT. It yields the protein CASSYTLRTVNQPQHF.